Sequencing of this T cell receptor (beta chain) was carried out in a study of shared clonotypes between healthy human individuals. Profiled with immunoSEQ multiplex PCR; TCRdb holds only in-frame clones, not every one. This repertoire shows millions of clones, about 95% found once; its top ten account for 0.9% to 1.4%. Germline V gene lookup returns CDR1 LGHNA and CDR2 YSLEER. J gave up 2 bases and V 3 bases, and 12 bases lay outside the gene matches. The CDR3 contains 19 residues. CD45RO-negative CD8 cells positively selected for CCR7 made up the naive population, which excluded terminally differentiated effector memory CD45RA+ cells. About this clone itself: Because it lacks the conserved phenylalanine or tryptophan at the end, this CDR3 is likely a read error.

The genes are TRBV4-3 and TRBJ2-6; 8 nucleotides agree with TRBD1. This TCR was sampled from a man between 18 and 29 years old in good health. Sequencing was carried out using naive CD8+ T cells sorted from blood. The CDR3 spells CASSQADRERKPGANVLTL. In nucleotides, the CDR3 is TGCGCCAGCAGCCAGGCGGACAGGGAAAGGAAGCCTGGGGCCAACGTCCTGACTCTC.